One T cell receptor (beta chain) is described in this entry. The V end was cut by 3 bases, the J end by 2 bases, with 4 bases between. Germline CDR1 WNHNN, CDR2 SYGVQD (reference sequence). CDR3 length: 13 amino acids. In the source study's methods: The assay estimated nucleated cells by amplifying reference gene primers. Method: immunoSEQ multiplex PCR; TCRdb's copy keeps in-frame clones and lacks some. V, J and clone size are those of that table, while D and trimming were read from the DNA. This sample carries approximately 92,000 clones, roughly 84% of them seen once, and the ten largest clones take 10% to 15%. The data were obtained in a study of blood T cell repertoires in COVID-19. Study as a whole: Collection of acute and convalescent COVID-19 samples took place in the United States, Italy and Spain. T cells, B-cell-depleted T cells, or PBMCs supplied cDNA or gDNA.

J is TRBJ2-2 and V is TRBV10-1, with no clear D. This TCR was sampled from a woman aged 55-70 years in a cohort sampled during active or convalescent COVID-19. Sequenced sample: peripheral blood. The CDR3 sequence: CASSDRNTGELFF. As DNA, the CDR3 is TGCGCCAGCAGTGACAGAAACACCGGGGAGCTGTTTTTT.